The clone carrying this T cell receptor (delta chain) was detected only a few times. Its antigen is still unknown. Sequences come from RNA converted to cDNA by reverse transcription. Multiplex PCR used pooled V-gene forward primers and a constant-region reverse primer to amplify CDR3s. TCRdb reanalysed the multiplex PCR reads via CATT. The table records 80,000 or so delta-chain clones, 30% to 45% of them present only once. The sorted cells were CD3+ Vdelta1+ Vdelta2- thymocytes from alphabeta-depleted thymus. Sorted Vdelta1+ thymocytes were about 98% to 99.6% pure. Looked up from germline, CDR1 is TSWWSYY and CDR2 is QGS. This CDR3 is 22 amino acids long. Trimming cost V 1 base and J 0 bases; bases outside gene matches: 18. This sample is drawn from a study of Vδ1+ human thymocytes. Study observations and caveats: Unlike peripheral blood Vdelta1+ controls, thymic delta-chain sequences included approximately 21% Vdelta2 and few Vdelta3. In the thymus, TRG and TRD repertoires looked highly polyclonal with Gaussian CDR3 lengths.

The sample comprised Vdelta1+ gamma-delta thymocytes from the thymus. The sample's subset: FACS-sorted CD3+ TCRalphabeta- TCRVdelta1+ TCRVdelta2- thymocytes. V and J are TRDV1 and TRDJ1; 12 nucleotides match TRDD3. The sequence came from a boy younger than two who had congenital heart surgery. The CDR3 DNA is TGTGCTCTTGGGGAACGTAAGGCAGCGCCTGGGGGATACGCGTTGGACACCGATAAACTCATCTTT. Its translation: CALGERKAAPGGYALDTDKLIF.